Listed here is a single TCR beta chain. Antigen specificity is unknown. This entry belongs to a study of siplizumab effects on memory and regulatory T cells. General observations from the study: Apparently more diverse than memory cells, naive T cells also seemed major alloresponse contributors.

V lost 0 bases, J lost 8 bases, and 10 bases lay in between. The V gene's germline CDR1 is ENHRY and CDR2 SYGVKD. The length of the CDR3 is 13 residues. The data were produced by immunoSEQ multiplex PCR, yet TCRdb's version contains in-frame clones alone and is incomplete. Of more than 85,000 clones in the sample, about nine tenths were seen once. The sequencing sample was made of CD4+ T cells sorted from blood. The source of this sequence is a human donor in good health. V is TRBV10-3 and J is TRBJ1-1; possible D gene TRBD1, 5 bases. CDR3 DNA: TGTGCCATCAGTGAGTCGGGGGAAACCGAAGCTTTCTTT. Protein: CAISESGETEAFF.